What follows describes a single T cell receptor beta chain. The sample is drawn from a study of blood T cell repertoires in COVID-19. Study information: Acute and convalescent COVID-19 specimens originated in the United States, Italy and Spain. Nucleic acid was either cDNA or gDNA, and it came from T cells, B-cell-depleted T cells, or PBMCs.

CDR3 length: 15 amino acids. V was pared by 0 bases and J by 2 bases, with 8 bases between. Germline CDR1 is SGHTA and CDR2 is FQGNSA. In the original analysis: Estimates of nucleated cell counts were drawn from the amplification of reference gene primers. The assay was immunoSEQ multiplex PCR, and TCRdb's table has in-frame clones only and misses some. V and J calls plus clone size are reproduced from that table; the DNA served to infer D and trimming. The sample carries 150,000 to 200,000 clones, under 85% recorded once. This TCR came from a woman of 80 years or more with acute or convalescent COVID-19. The V and J genes are TRBV7-2 and TRBJ2-1; D perhaps matches TRBD2 (6 bases). Sequencing was done on a sample of peripheral blood. In DNA, the CDR3 is TGTGCCAGCAGCTTAGCGCCGGGAGCCTACAATGAGCAGTTCTTC. Its translation: CASSLAPGAYNEQFF.